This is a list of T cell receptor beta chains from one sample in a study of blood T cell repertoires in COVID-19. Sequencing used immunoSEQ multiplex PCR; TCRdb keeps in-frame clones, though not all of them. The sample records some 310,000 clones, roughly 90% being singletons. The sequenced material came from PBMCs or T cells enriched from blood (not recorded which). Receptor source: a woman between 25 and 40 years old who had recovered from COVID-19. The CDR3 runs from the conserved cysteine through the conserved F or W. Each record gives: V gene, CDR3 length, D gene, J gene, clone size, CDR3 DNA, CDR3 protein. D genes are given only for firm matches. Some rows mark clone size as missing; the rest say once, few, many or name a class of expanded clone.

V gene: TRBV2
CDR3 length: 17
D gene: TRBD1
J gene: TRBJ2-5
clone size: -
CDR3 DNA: TGTGCCAGCAGTTCCGGGACAGGAAGCGCGAAAAAAGAGACCCAGTACTTC
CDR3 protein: CASSSGTGSAKKETQYF

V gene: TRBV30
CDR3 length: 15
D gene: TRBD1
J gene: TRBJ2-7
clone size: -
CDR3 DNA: TGTGCCTGCACTGTAGACAGGGGGCTAGCCTACGAGCAGTACTTC
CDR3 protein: CACTVDRGLAYEQYF

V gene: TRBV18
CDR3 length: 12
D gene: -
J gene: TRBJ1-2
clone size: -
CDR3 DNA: TGTGCCAGCTCACCAGGGCGCGATGGCTACACCTTC
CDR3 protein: CASSPGRDGYTF

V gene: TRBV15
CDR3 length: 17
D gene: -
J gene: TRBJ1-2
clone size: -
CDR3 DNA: TGTGCCACCAGCACCCGCGGGGAGTCCAGAAGCTTCTATGGCTACACCTTC
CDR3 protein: CATSTRGESRSFYGYTF

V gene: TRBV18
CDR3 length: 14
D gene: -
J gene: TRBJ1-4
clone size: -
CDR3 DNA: TGTGCCAGCTCACGCGGCGCGACTAATGAAAAACTGTTTTTT
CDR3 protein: CASSRGATNEKLFF

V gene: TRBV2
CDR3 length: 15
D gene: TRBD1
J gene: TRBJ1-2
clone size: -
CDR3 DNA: TGTGCCAGCAGGGACGGAGACAGGGTTTACTATGGCTACACCTTC
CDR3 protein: CASRDGDRVYYGYTF

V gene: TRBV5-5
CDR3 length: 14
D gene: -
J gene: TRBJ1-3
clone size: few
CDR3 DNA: TGTGCCAGCAGCTTACAGCTCTCTGGAAACACCATATATTTT
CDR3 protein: CASSLQLSGNTIYF

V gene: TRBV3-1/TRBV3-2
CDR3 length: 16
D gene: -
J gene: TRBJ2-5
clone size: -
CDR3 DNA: TGTGCCAGCAGCACTCGGATGTGGGCTATAGAAGAGACCCAGTACTTC
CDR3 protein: CASSTRMWAIEETQYF

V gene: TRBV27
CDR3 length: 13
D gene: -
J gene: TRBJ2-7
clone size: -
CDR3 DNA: TGTGCCAGCAGTTTGGGACACCTCTACGAGCAGTACTTC
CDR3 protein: CASSLGHLYEQYF

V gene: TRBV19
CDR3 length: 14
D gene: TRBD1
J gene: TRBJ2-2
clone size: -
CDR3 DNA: TGTGCCAGTAGTCATTTCAGGGGGTCCGGGGAGCTGTTTTTT
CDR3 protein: CASSHFRGSGELFF

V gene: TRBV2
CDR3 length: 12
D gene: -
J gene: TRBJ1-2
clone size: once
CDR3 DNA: TGTGCCAGCAGTGAGGACAGCTATGGCTACACCTTC
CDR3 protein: CASSEDSYGYTF

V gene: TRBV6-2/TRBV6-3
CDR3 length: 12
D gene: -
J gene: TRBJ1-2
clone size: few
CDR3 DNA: TGTGCCAGCAGTTTCAGGGCAGGCGGCTACACCTTC
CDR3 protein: CASSFRAGGYTF

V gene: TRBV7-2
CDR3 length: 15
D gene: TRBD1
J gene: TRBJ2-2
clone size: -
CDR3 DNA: TGTGCCAGCAGCTCCGGACAGGGGAACACCGGGGAGCTGTTTTTT
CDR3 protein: CASSSGQGNTGELFF

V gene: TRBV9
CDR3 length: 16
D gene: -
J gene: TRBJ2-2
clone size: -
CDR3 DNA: TGTGCCAGCAGCGTAGTGAGCGACCTGCCCACCGGGGAGCTGTTTTTT
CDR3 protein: CASSVVSDLPTGELFF

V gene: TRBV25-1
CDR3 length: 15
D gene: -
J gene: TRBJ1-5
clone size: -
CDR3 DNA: TGTGCCAGCAGCCCCCGGGGGGCGCAAAATCAGCCCCAGCATTTT
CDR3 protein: CASSPRGAQNQPQHF

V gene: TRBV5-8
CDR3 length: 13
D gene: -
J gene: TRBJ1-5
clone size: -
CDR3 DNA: TGTGCCAGCAGCCTGGCCAGGGATCAGCCCCAGCATTTT
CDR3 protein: CASSLARDQPQHF

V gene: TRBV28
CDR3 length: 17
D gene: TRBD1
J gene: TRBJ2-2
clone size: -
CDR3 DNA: TGTGCCAGCAGTACAAACAGGGGGACCCCAGACACCGGGGAGCTGTTTTTT
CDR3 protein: CASSTNRGTPDTGELFF

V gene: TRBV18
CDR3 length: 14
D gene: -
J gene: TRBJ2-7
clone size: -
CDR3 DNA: TGTGCCAGCTCACCACCGCAGGGTACCTACGAGCAGTACTTC
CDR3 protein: CASSPPQGTYEQYF

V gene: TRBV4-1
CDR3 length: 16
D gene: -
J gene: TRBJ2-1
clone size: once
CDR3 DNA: TGCGCCAGCAGCCAAGATCCAGGTTTTAGGTACAATGAGCAGTTCTTC
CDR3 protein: CASSQDPGFRYNEQFF

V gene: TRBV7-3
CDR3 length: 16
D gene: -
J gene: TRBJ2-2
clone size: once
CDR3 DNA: TGTGCCACACGGCTGGGGGGTAGCGGGAACACCGGGGAGCTGTTTTTT
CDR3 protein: CATRLGGSGNTGELFF

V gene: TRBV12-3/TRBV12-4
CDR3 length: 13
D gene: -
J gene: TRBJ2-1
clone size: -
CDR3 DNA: TGTGCCAGCAGTTTAGCGCTTGTGGAGGAGCAGTTCTTC
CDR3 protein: CASSLALVEEQFF

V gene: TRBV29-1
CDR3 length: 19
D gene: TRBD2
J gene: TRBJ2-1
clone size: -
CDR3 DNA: TGCAGCGTTGAATGGCGGGGCCGGACTAGCGTGTCCGAATGGAATGAGCAGTTCTTC
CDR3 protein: CSVEWRGRTSVSEWNEQFF

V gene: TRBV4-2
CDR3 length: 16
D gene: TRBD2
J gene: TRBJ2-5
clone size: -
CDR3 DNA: TGTGCCAGCAGCCCAGTGGGACTAGCCTCATCAGAGACCCAGTACTTC
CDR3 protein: CASSPVGLASSETQYF

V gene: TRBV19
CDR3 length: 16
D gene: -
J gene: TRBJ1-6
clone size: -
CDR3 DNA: TGTGCCAGTAGTATCGGTCCGCAGGGGATGGATTCACCCCTCCACTTT
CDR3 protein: CASSIGPQGMDSPLHF

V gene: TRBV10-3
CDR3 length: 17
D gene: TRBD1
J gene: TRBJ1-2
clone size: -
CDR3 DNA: TGTGCCATCAGCAGACAGCCACCGGGACAGGGGGCTGGTGGCTACACCTTC
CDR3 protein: CAISRQPPGQGAGGYTF

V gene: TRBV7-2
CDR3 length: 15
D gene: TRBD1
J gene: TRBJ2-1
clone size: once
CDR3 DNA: TGTGCCAGCAGCATCGACAGGGGGTCTTACAATGAGCAGTTCTTC
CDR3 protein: CASSIDRGSYNEQFF

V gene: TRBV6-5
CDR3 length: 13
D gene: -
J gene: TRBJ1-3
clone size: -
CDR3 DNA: TGTGCCAGCCGAGTAACGTTAGGAAACACCATATATTTT
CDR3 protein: CASRVTLGNTIYF

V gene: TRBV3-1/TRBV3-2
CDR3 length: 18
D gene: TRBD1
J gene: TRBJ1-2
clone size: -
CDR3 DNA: TGTGCCAGCAGCCAAGATCGTAACAGGGGGGGAACCAATATCGGCTACACCTTC
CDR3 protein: CASSQDRNRGGTNIGYTF

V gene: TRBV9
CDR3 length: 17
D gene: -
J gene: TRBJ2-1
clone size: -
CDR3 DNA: TGTGCCAGCAGCGTATTTGACAGCAGTACTTCCTACAATGAGCAGTTCTTC
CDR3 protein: CASSVFDSSTSYNEQFF

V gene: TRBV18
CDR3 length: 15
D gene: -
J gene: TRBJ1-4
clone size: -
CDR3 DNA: TGTGCCAGCTCACCCAACAGGGAGCCTAATGAAAAACTGTTTTTT
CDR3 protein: CASSPNREPNEKLFF

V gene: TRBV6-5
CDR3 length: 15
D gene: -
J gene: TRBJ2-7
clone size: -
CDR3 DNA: TGTGCCAGCAGCAATTACCATTCAGGGATTAGCGAGCAGTACTTC
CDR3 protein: CASSNYHSGISEQYF

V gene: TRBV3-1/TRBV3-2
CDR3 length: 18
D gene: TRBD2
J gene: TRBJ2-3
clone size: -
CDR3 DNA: TGTGCCAGCAGCCGAGACGGCTGGACTAGCGGGGGGACAGATACGCAGTATTTT
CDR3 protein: CASSRDGWTSGGTDTQYF

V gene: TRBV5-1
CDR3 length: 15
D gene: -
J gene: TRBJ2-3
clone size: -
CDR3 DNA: TGCGCCAGCAGCTTGGCCGGGAAAAGCACAGATACGCAGTATTTT
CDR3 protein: CASSLAGKSTDTQYF

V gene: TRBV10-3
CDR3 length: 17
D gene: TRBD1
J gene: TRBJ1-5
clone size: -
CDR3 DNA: TGTGCCATCAGTGAGTCCGCGTCGACAGGGCGAGATCAGCCCCAGCATTTT
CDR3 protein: CAISESASTGRDQPQHF

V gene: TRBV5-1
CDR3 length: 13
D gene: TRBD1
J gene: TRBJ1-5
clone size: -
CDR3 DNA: TGCGCCAGCAGCTATGACAGGGAGCAGCCCCAGCATTTT
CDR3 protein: CASSYDREQPQHF

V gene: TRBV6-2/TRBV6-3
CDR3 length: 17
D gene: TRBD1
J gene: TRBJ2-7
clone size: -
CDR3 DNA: TGTGCCAGCAGTAGGAGTAACCCAGGGGGAAGCTCCTACGAGCAGTACTTC
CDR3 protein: CASSRSNPGGSSYEQYF

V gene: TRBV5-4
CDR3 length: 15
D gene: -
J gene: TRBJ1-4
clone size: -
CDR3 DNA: TGTGCCAGCAGCGCTAAGACAGCAACTAATGAAAAACTGTTTTTT
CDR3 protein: CASSAKTATNEKLFF

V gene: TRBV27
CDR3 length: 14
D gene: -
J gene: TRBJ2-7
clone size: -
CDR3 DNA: TGTGCCAGCAGTTTTTTTCAGGGTTCAAACGAGCAGTACTTC
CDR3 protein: CASSFFQGSNEQYF

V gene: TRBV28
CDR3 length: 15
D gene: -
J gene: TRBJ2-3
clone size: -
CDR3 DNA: TGTGCCAGCAGTTTAGATCCGGGGGTCACAGATACGCAGTATTTT
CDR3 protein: CASSLDPGVTDTQYF

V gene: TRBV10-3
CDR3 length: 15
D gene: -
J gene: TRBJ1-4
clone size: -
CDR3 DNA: TGTGCCATCAGTGAGTCTGGGGGCGAAAATGAAAAACTGTTTTTT
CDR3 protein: CAISESGGENEKLFF